What follows are 14 T cell receptor beta chains derived from one specimen sequenced in a study of T-cell memory formation after mild COVID-19. TCRdb re-called the 5' RACE reads through MiXCR, storing one row per CDR3 protein. The table shows 180,000 or so distinct CDR3 sequences, with roughly 10% occurring only once. Input material: PBMCs or a T cell subset sorted from them (not recorded which). Receptor source: a man between 18 and 35 years old who had mild COVID-19 (a few samples of this study predate the infection). Cell type and time point are not known.

This clonotype was counted only a few times. This sequence joins TRBV28 and TRBJ2-5; D might be TRBD1 or TRBD2, each matching 5 bases. The V end was cut by 2 bases, the J end by 4 bases, with 23 bases between. Germline assignment: CDR1 MDHEN and CDR2 SYDVKM. There are 18 residues in the CDR3. The CDR3 sequence: CASSLHPQGTPGIETQYF. The CDR3 nucleotides read TGTGCCAGCAGTTTACACCCCCAGGGTACCCCGGGAATAGAGACCCAGTACTTC.

In its sample, this clonotype was seen a few times. The chain carries TRBV20-1 and TRBJ2-3; D is perhaps TRBD1 or TRBD2 (5 bases each). Germline V lookup: CDR1 DFQATT, CDR2 SNEGSKA (reference sequence). The ends were cut back, 5 bases at V and 3 bases at J, with 12 bases in the middle. The CDR3 loop spans 13 amino acids. The CDR3 here is CSALRGRTDTQYF. The CDR3 coding sequence is TGCAGTGCTCTTCGGGGACGAACAGATACGCAGTATTTT.

At least ten counts were recorded for this clonotype. The rearrangement joins TRBV9 to TRBJ2-6; TRBD2 is a possible D gene (5 bases). The CDR3 loop spans 17 amino acids. Trimming left V 0 bases short and J 0 bases short, with 10 bases between. Germline assignment: CDR1 SGDLS and CDR2 YYNGEE. CDR3 region: CASSVVPGYSGANVLTF. As DNA, the CDR3 is TGTGCCAGCAGCGTAGTCCCGGGGTACTCTGGGGCCAACGTCCTGACTTTC.

This clonotype was counted many times. The chain joins TRBV6-6 to TRBJ1-4, with unresolved D. The ends were cut back, 8 bases at V and 8 bases at J, with 12 bases in the middle. CDR3 size: 12 residues. CDR1 and CDR2 (germline): MNHNY, SVGAGI (reference sequence). The chain's CDR3 is CASGVSAEKLFF. The CDR3 bases are TGTGCCAGCGGCGTGTCAGCAGAAAAACTGTTTTTT.

This clonotype was observed many times. This chain links TRBV28 with TRBJ2-7; a weak D match, TRBD2 (6 bases). CDR1 MDHEN and CDR2 SYDVKM come from the germline V gene. V was cut by 6 bases and J by 3 bases, with 18 bases left in between. The CDR3 is made up of 15 amino acids. In DNA, the CDR3 is TGTGCCAGCAGCCCACCGGGGACTGGCATCTACGAGCAGTACGTC. The encoded protein is CASSPPGTGIYEQYV.

The chain recombines TRBV20-1 with TRBJ2-1; 7 bases match TRBD2. CDR3 length equals 15 residues. V lost 5 bases, J lost 0 bases, and 7 bases stayed unmatched. CDR1 is DFQATT, CDR2 SNEGSKA, per germline (reference sequence). The CDR3 region is CSAARAGSSYNEQFF. Here the CDR3 DNA reads TGCAGTGCTGCCAGAGCGGGGAGCTCCTACAATGAGCAGTTCTTC.

There are a few counts of this clonotype. V is TRBV11-1 and J is TRBJ2-4, with a weak D call TRBD1 (6 bases). The V end lost 5 bases, the J end lost 2 bases, and 10 bases lay between the germline ends. Germline loops: CDR1 SGHAT, CDR2 FQDESV (reference sequence). The CDR3 runs to 14 residues. CDR3 coding DNA: TGTGCCAGCAGCATGCAGGGGTCCAAAAACATTCAGTACTTC. Its translation: CASSMQGSKNIQYF. Supplemented by reference TRBV11-1 and TRBJ2-4, the full variable domain reads EAEVAQSPRYKITEKSQAVAFWCDPISGHATLYWYRQILGQGPELLVQFQDESVVDDSQLPKDRFSAERLKGVDSTLKIQPAELGDSAMYLCASSMQGSKNIQYFGAGTRLSVL.

This clonotype came up a few times. The rearrangement joins TRBV18 to TRBJ1-1; the D is unclear. CDR3 length equals 16 residues. Germline-derived CDR1 and CDR2 are KGHSH and LQKENI. Trimming took off 0 bases at V and 7 bases at J, with 18 bases between the two ends. The CDR3 protein is CASSPPLREASVEAFF. The DNA of the CDR3 is TGTGCCAGCTCACCACCCCTACGCGAGGCGTCTGTTGAAGCTTTCTTT.

This clonotype came up many times. The chain joins TRBV12-3 or TRBV12-4 to TRBJ2-7; 9 bases fit TRBD1. Germline trimming cut 3 bases from V and 6 bases from J; bases unmatched to any gene: 9. CDR3 length: 15 residues. The chain's CDR3 is CASSLGRTGEAEQYF. In nucleotides, the CDR3 is TGTGCCAGCAGTTTGGGACGGACAGGGGAAGCCGAGCAGTACTTC.

Many counts were recorded for this clonotype. V is TRBV7-9 and J is TRBJ2-2, with D uncertain. V lost 2 bases, J lost 4 bases, and 5 bases lay in between. The germline V gene has CDR1 SEHNR and CDR2 FQNEAQ (reference sequence). The CDR3 is 13 residues long. The chain's CDR3 is CASSLRVTGELFF. CDR3 coding DNA: TGTGCCAGCAGCTTACGGGTCACCGGGGAGCTGTTTTTT.

This chain links TRBV7-2 with TRBJ2-7; 12 nucleotides align to TRBD2. V lost 3 bases to trimming and J lost 3 bases; unmatched junction nucleotides: 6. The CDR3 is made up of 16 amino acids. From germline, CDR1 is SGHTA and CDR2 FQGNSA. The CDR3 reads CASSFTSGGPVYEQYV. In nucleotides, the CDR3 is TGTGCCAGCAGCTTCACTAGCGGGGGGCCCGTCTACGAGCAGTACGTC.

The chain joins TRBV7-6 to TRBJ1-5; D is unresolved. There are 13 residues in the CDR3. Per the germline V gene, CDR1 is SGHVS and CDR2 is FNYEAQ. The V and J ends lost 4 bases and 7 bases respectively, with 11 bases between them. The CDR3 loop reads CASSSRTDQPQHF. CDR3 bases: TGTGCCAGCAGCTCCCGGACCGACCAGCCCCAGCATTTT.

The chain links TRBV20-1 to TRBJ1-1; D uncertain. Germline V gene sequence: CDR1 DFQATT, CDR2 SNEGSKA (reference sequence). This CDR3 has 12 residues. Trimming stripped 1 base from V and 0 bases from J, with 3 bases between. CDR3 amino acids: CSARVLNTEAFF. The CDR3 DNA reads as TGCAGTGCTAGAGTACTGAACACTGAAGCTTTCTTT.

This clonotype was observed at least ten times. The chain is built from TRBV7-2 and TRBJ2-7; tentatively, D is TRBD1 (5 bases). Germline lookup yields CDR1 SGHTA and CDR2 FQGNSA. The CDR3 runs to 12 residues. V was cut by 5 bases and J by 6 bases, with 11 bases left in between. CDR3 bases: TGTGCCAGCAGCCCAGGGTCGGGCGAGCAGTACTTC. Protein sequence: CASSPGSGEQYF.